This paragraph reports one T cell receptor (beta chain). What antigen it recognizes has not been identified. No base-level quality is on record; no much larger clone is a single base apart. The germline V gene supplies CDR1 SGHRS and CDR2 YFSETQ. Clipping removes 3 bases from V and 2 bases from J, with 7 as the unmatched junction base count. The CDR3 starts with the cysteine, ends with the phenylalanine, and has 16 residues. The retained sequence is limited to the CDR3, 48 bases, with the frame set at the first base. The library was prepared using the immunoSEQ multiplex PCR assay. DNA from the cultured, isolated CD4+ T cells was subjected to TCR beta CDR3 sequencing. Per the authors' processing: Non-productive TCR sequences were removed and reads were trimmed to the CDR3 region, keeping CDR3s of at least 7 amino acids. Antigen-specific clonotypes were identified using the MANAFEST web app by comparison of expansion in peptide wells against reference cultures. For clones to be considered positive, expansion at FDR<0.05 versus reference and all other wells, an odds ratio above 5, and a frequency above 0.1% in two replicate wells were required. A clonotype was called cross-reactive if it was significantly expanded both in SARS-CoV-2 spike wells and in at least one common cold coronavirus spike condition. CDR3 similarity was assessed by Levenshtein distance with the stringdist R package, and unrooted trees were built with ape in R 3.6.1. The immuneACCESS repertoire file appears here via TCRdb, limited to in-frame rearrangements. These files lack a portion of the clones; in checked studies, under half of the deficit traces to unresolved V genes, and the cause of the others is not known. The D gene and trimming were derived from the DNA, and the V and J assignments and clone size from that table. The sample contains under 70,000 clones, roughly 75% of them found a single time. Of the sample, 3% to 4% falls within the top ten clones.

In the ViraFEST assay, PBMC were stimulated with viral peptide pools, and antigen-specific CD4+ T cell clonotypes were then identified by expansion using TCR sequencing. After 10 days of culture, CD4+ T cells were isolated with the EasySep CD4+ T cell isolation kit. Healthy vaccine recipients had no prior SARS-CoV-2 infection, confirmed by negative nucleocapsid antibodies before and after vaccination. Under 2.5 million PBMC per well were cultured with about 9 ug/ml peptides in IMDM containing about 5% human AB serum, around 9.7 IU/ml IL-2 and gentamicin. Half of the culture medium was replaced with fresh IL-2-containing medium on days 3 and 7. Each peptide stimulation condition was cultured in triplicate wells unless otherwise noted. Using Ficoll-Paque Plus gradient centrifugation, PBMC were separated from whole blood and then either used fresh or cryopreserved at -140C. The overlapping peptide pools covered the spike proteins of SARS-CoV-2 as well as those of the common cold coronaviruses HCoV-NL63, HCoV-OC43 and HCoV-229E. The QIAamp micro DNA kit was used to extract genomic DNA from the cultured CD4+ T cells.

The data are from a study of vaccination effects on CD4 cells after COVID-19 (dated by TCRdb to the early 2020s). With regard to the full study: Two doses of either the BNT162b2 or the mRNA-1273 mRNA SARS-CoV-2 vaccine were administered to participants. In the study, cultures from other donors were sequenced using the Oncomine TCR Beta short-read assay on an Illumina iSeq 100. Altogether, some 11 COVID-19 convalescent patients and several SARS-CoV-2-naive healthy vaccine recipients made up the full study. SARS-CoV-2 spike-specific CD4+ TCR repertoires were compared before and after mRNA vaccination in COVID-19 convalescent patients and in infection-naive vaccine recipients.

The study at large found these results: The study was limited by a small number of convalescent patients and lacked early post-infection timepoints. Among healthy vaccine recipients, nearly all vaccine-induced clones were SARS-CoV-2 mono-reactive, and just 1 of 255 was cross-reactive with common cold coronaviruses. Clones induced by infection and clones induced by vaccination both contracted markedly at late timepoints after vaccination, which fits with T cell responses waning over time.

The sequence derives from a human donor who received a COVID-19 vaccine. The material was CD4+ T cells from PBMCs cultured with HCoV-OC43 spike peptides, obtained before COVID-19 vaccination. This sample's cell subset or site label indicates: HCoV-OC43 spike overlapping peptide pool stimulation. The sequence joins TRBV5-1 to TRBJ2-3, and TRBD1 matches 9 of the central bases. The CDR3 loop reads CASSSLTGGNTDTQYF. The nucleotide sequence is TGCGCCAGCAGCTCCCTGACAGGGGGAAACACAGATACGCAGTATTTT.